Listed here are 30 T cell receptor beta chains from one sample, sequenced in a study of T cell responses to AZD1222 COVID-19 vaccine listed by TCRdb under 2021. The time point label of this sample denotes: baseline before first vaccination. Libraries were prepared through the immunoSEQ multiplex PCR assay. TCRdb mirrors the immuneACCESS table, restricted to in-frame sequences. Some clones are absent from its copies; in checked studies, under half trace to an unresolved V gene, and the reason for the others is unknown. In this sample the table shows 30,000 to 35,000 clones, around nine tenths of which occur a single time. About 6.6% of the sample belongs to the ten largest clones. Sequencing used peripheral blood, obtained on day 0 of AZD1222 vaccination. These receptors were collected from an adult in good health.

The CDR3 sequence: CASSLEPNTEAFF. The CDR3 region has the DNA TGTGCCAGCAGCTTAGAGCCGAACACTGAAGCTTTCTTT. The chain carries TRBV7-9 and TRBJ1-1, with no clear D. The germline CDR1 and CDR2 sequences are SEHNR and FQNEAQ (reference sequence). The CDR3 is made up of 13 amino acids. Trimming took off 1 base at V and 1 base at J, with 4 bases between the two ends.

The CDR3, as DNA: TGTGCCAGCAGCTTAAGGGAAAAGCTCTATGGCTACACCTTC. This translates into CASSLREKLYGYTF. The chain uses TRBV7-2 and TRBJ1-2; D uncertain. V was clipped by 2 bases and J by 4 bases, with 11 bases between them. CDR1 and CDR2 (germline): SGHTA, FQGNSA. This CDR3 comprises 14 residues.

V usage is TRBV4-1 and J usage is TRBJ1-1, with D unresolved. Germline V gene lookup returns CDR1 MGHRA and CDR2 YSYEKL. The CDR3 contains 15 residues. V gave up 2 bases and J gave up 1 base, with 11 bases separating them. CDR3 amino acids: CASSQQRWGNTEAFF. Here the CDR3 DNA reads TGCGCCAGCAGCCAACAGCGCTGGGGGAACACTGAAGCTTTCTTT.

This sequence joins TRBV24-1 and TRBJ1-1, with D perhaps TRBD1 (6 bases). Germline V gene sequence: CDR1 KGHDR, CDR2 SFDVKD. The germline V and J ends were trimmed by 1 base and 8 bases, with 7 bases remaining between them. This CDR3 spans 12 amino acids. The CDR3 sequence: CATSDFGQEAFF. As DNA, the CDR3 is TGTGCCACCAGTGATTTTGGACAGGAAGCTTTCTTT.

This chain connects TRBV2 to TRBJ2-7; 8 bases match TRBD1. CDR1 and CDR2 (germline): SNHLY, FYNNEI. Germline trimming cut 6 bases from V and 0 bases from J; bases unmatched to any gene: 7. The CDR3 covers 15 residues. CDR3 loop: CASRPARGHSYEQYF. DNA of the CDR3: TGTGCCAGCAGACCCGCCAGGGGGCACTCCTACGAGCAGTACTTC.

The chain links TRBV6-1 to TRBJ1-5; D gene unclear. Germline V gene lookup returns CDR1 MNHNS and CDR2 SASEGT. This CDR3 has 12 residues. Trimming stripped 8 bases from V and 0 bases from J, with 5 bases between. CDR3 amino acids: CASANSNQPQHF. CDR3 nucleotide sequence: TGTGCCAGCGCTAATAGCAATCAGCCCCAGCATTTT.

This chain joins TRBV9 and TRBJ1-6; D unresolved. V was clipped by 0 bases and J by 7 bases, with 5 bases between them. The CDR3 covers 13 residues. Germline V CDR1 and CDR2: SGDLS, YYNGEE. CDR3 coding DNA: TGTGCCAGCAGCGTAGCGGGAAATTCACCCCTCCACTTT. Protein product: CASSVAGNSPLHF.

The chain combines TRBV5-1 with TRBJ1-4, with a weak D call TRBD1 (5 bases). V was cut by 5 bases and J by 10 bases, with 21 bases left in between. This CDR3 contains 15 residues. Germline CDR1 reads SGHRS; CDR2 reads YFSETQ. The CDR3 is CASSSMWGSSGKLFF. CDR3 DNA: TGCGCCAGCAGTTCAATGTGGGGCTCGTCGGGAAAACTGTTTTTT.

The chain employs TRBV4-2 and TRBJ2-7; tentatively, D is TRBD2 (6 bases). The CDR3 sequence is 14 residues long. Germline V CDR1 and CDR2: LGHNA, YNFKEQ. Between the trimmed V and J ends, which lost 0 bases and 3 bases, there was a span of 9 bases. The CDR3 sequence: CASSQDLEGYEQYF. The CDR3 DNA is TGTGCCAGCAGCCAAGATTTGGAGGGCTACGAGCAGTACTTC.

The rearrangement links TRBV19 to TRBJ2-2; 7 nucleotides line up with TRBD1. Germline V CDR1 and CDR2: LNHDA, SQIVND (reference sequence). V gave up 2 bases and J gave up 6 bases; unmatched junction bases: 9. This CDR3 contains 16 residues. In DNA form, the CDR3 reads TGTGCCAGTAGTATACCCCCGGGGCAGGGGGCCGGGGAGCTGTTTTTT. This encodes CASSIPPGQGAGELFF.

The chain combines TRBV5-8 with TRBJ2-5, with TRBD2 matching 14 bases. The CDR3 is made up of 17 amino acids. Trimming took 4 bases from V and 5 from J; bases not matched to a gene: 10. CDR1 and CDR2 from the germline V gene are SGHTS and YDEGEE. CDR3 bases: TGTGCCAGCAGCCCAGGGACTAGCGGGAGCGTTATCGAGACCCAGTACTTC. Protein: CASSPGTSGSVIETQYF.

The rearrangement links TRBV5-1 to TRBJ1-1, with a tentative D call TRBD1 (5 bases). CDR1 and CDR2 (germline): SGHRS, YFSETQ. The CDR3 extends over 12 amino acids. V was trimmed by 4 bases and J by 11 bases, leaving 15 bases between them. The CDR3: CASSARDLTAFF. CDR3 sequence (DNA): TGCGCCAGCAGCGCCCGGGACCTGACGGCTTTCTTT. The full variable domain, its missing parts supplied by reference TRBV5-1 and TRBJ1-1, is KAGVTQTPRYLIKTRGQQVTLSCSPISGHRSVSWYQQTPGQGLQFLFEYFSETQRNKGNFPGRFSGRQFSNSRSEMNVSTLELGDSALYLCASSARDLTAFFGQGTRLTVV.

In this sample, this clone turned up once. The V call is TRBV2, the J call TRBJ1-5; unclear D gene. Trimming removed 7 bases at V and 4 bases at J, with 14 bases between. Germline V lookup: CDR1 SNHLY, CDR2 FYNNEI. This CDR3 has 14 residues. CDR3 nucleotides: TGTGCCAGCACCGAGACGGGGATAAATCAGCCCCAGCATTTT. Translating gives CASTETGINQPQHF.

V is TRBV28 and J is TRBJ2-7; no clear D. The CDR3 totals 11 residues. CDR1 MDHEN and CDR2 SYDVKM come from the germline V gene. The V end was cut by 2 bases, the J end by 4 bases, with 3 bases between. The CDR3 DNA is TGTGCCAGCAGTTTACGTTACGAGCAGTACTTC. It translates to CASSLRYEQYF.

V gene TRBV7-3 combines with J gene TRBJ2-7, with 9 nucleotides matching TRBD1. The germline CDR1 and CDR2 sequences are SGHTA and FQGTGA. The CDR3 is 17 residues long. The ends lost 4 bases at V and 0 bases at J; junction bases unmatched: 10. CDR3 residues: CASSSRDRDPFSYEQYF. The CDR3, as DNA: TGTGCCAGCAGCTCACGGGACAGGGACCCCTTCTCCTACGAGCAGTACTTC.

As concerns this clone: Different DNA sequences within this sample yield the same CDR3. This chain connects TRBV3-1 (or the pseudogene TRBV3-2) to TRBJ1-4; tentative D call: TRBD1 (6 bases). From germline, CDR1 is LGHDT and CDR2 YNNKEL (reference sequence). This CDR3 region has 16 residues. Trimming took 0 bases from V and 3 from J, leaving 11 bases between them. CDR3 DNA sequence: TGTGCCAGCAGCCAAGATTGGGGGCGAGCTAATGAAAAACTGTTTTTT. It is translated as CASSQDWGRANEKLFF.

V and J are TRBV2 and TRBJ2-7; D is perhaps TRBD1 (6 bases). The CDR3 totals 13 residues. Per germline, CDR1 SNHLY and CDR2 FYNNEI. The germline V and J ends were trimmed by 10 bases and 4 bases, with 17 bases remaining between them. The CDR3 spells CATQRDTRYEQYF. The CDR3 DNA follows: TGTGCCACCCAAAGGGACACCCGATACGAGCAGTACTTC.

The chain has TRBV27 and TRBJ2-7, with D possibly being TRBD1 (5 bases). CDR3 size: 14 residues. Per germline, CDR1 MNHEY and CDR2 SMNVEV (reference sequence). Trimming removed 4 bases from V and 0 bases from J, with 10 bases in between. The CDR3 DNA reads TGTGCCAGCAGTTCGAAAGGGGACTCCTACGAGCAGTACTTC. Translating it yields CASSSKGDSYEQYF.

On this clone: Additional DNA sequences in this sample encode the identical CDR3. V gene TRBV2 combines with J gene TRBJ2-7; 8 bases agree with TRBD1. The CDR3 is 14 amino acids. The V segment lost 5 bases and the J segment 2 bases; nucleotides outside the gene matches: 5. CDR1 and CDR2 from the germline V gene are SNHLY and FYNNEI. CDR3 protein: CASSSDRGTYEQYF. CDR3 coding DNA: TGTGCCAGCAGTTCCGACAGGGGTACCTACGAGCAGTACTTC.

The rearrangement joins TRBV5-4 to TRBJ2-7, with 8 bases fitting TRBD2. Trimming at V came to 4 bases and at J to 2 bases, leaving 14 bases not matched to a gene. Germline V CDR1 and CDR2: SGHNT, YYREEE (reference sequence). There are 17 residues in the CDR3. In DNA, the CDR3 is TGTGCCAGCAGCAGCCAACCGGGGGGGCCAGGCGCCTACGAGCAGTACTTC. Protein product: CASSSQPGGPGAYEQYF.

The genes are TRBV4-1 and TRBJ2-1; TRBD2 matches at 8 bases. Germline lookup yields CDR1 MGHRA and CDR2 YSYEKL. J lost 8 bases, V lost 8 bases, and 11 bases had no gene match. The CDR3 contains 14 residues. Here the CDR3 reads CASGAGGGGYEQFF. In DNA form, the CDR3 reads TGCGCCAGCGGTGCCGGGGGGGGAGGATATGAGCAGTTCTTC.

This clone was seen once. This chain connects TRBV15 to TRBJ1-3; D may be TRBD1 (6 bases). Trimming left V 8 bases short and J 2 bases short, with 13 bases between. The germline V gene has CDR1 LNHNV and CDR2 YYDKDF (reference sequence). The CDR3 contains 14 residues. The CDR3: CATRQGITGNTIYF. In nucleotides, the CDR3 is TGTGCCACCCGGCAGGGGATCACTGGAAACACCATATATTTT.

The chain joins TRBV28 to TRBJ1-4, with D unresolved. Germline V gives CDR1 MDHEN, CDR2 SYDVKM. V was cut by 2 bases and J by 16 bases, with 14 bases left in between. The CDR3 consists of 12 residues. The DNA of the CDR3 is TGTGCCAGCAGTTTAAGAGGTCGGCGGGGGTTTTTT. It yields the protein CASSLRGRRGFF.

This chain uses TRBV10-3 with TRBJ2-7; 7 bases line up with TRBD2. The CDR3 has 17 amino acids. V lost 0 bases to trimming and J lost 2 bases; unmatched junction nucleotides: 10. From germline, CDR1 is ENHRY and CDR2 SYGVKD. The CDR3 sequence: CAISESKRMGGTYEQYF. The CDR3 nucleotides read TGTGCCATCAGTGAGTCGAAAAGAATGGGAGGGACCTACGAGCAGTACTTC.

The CDR3 loop reads CASSPARAGYGYTF. CDR3 sequence (DNA): TGTGCCAGCTCACCAGCCAGGGCCGGCTATGGCTACACCTTC. V usage is TRBV18 and J usage is TRBJ1-2; D is perhaps TRBD1 (5 bases). The CDR3 sequence is 14 residues long. CDR1 and CDR2 (germline): KGHSH, LQKENI. The V and J ends lost 2 bases and 4 bases respectively, with 11 bases between them.

The V gene is TRBV29-1, the J gene TRBJ1-4; D is possibly TRBD1 (6 bases). V was clipped by 6 bases and J by 6 bases, with 11 bases between them. CDR1 is SQVTM, CDR2 ANQGSEA, per germline. The length of the CDR3 is 12 residues. CDR3 region: CSVLRGDEKLFF. The CDR3 DNA sequence: TGCAGCGTACTTAGGGGGGATGAAAAACTGTTTTTT.

The CDR3 protein is CASSLLDRGSYGYTF. CDR3 nucleotides: TGTGCCAGCAGCTTGCTGGACAGGGGAAGCTATGGCTACACCTTC. The chain uses TRBV5-6 and TRBJ1-2; 9 bases fit TRBD1. The CDR3 is made up of 15 amino acids. Trimming took 1 base from V and 4 from J; bases not matched to a gene: 5. Germline CDR1 and CDR2: SGHDT and YYEEEE.

The genes are TRBV28 and TRBJ1-2; D is ambiguous. Germline V lookup: CDR1 MDHEN, CDR2 SYDVKM. The CDR3 sequence is 14 residues long. V gave up 7 bases and J gave up 0 bases, with 12 bases separating them. The DNA for the CDR3 is TGTGCCAGCAACGTTGGCGGGACTAACTATGGCTACACCTTC. Amino acid sequence: CASNVGGTNYGYTF.

The chain combines TRBV30 with TRBJ1-2, with TRBD1 as a possible D gene (6 bases). V was clipped by 8 bases and J by 5 bases, with 15 bases between them. The CDR3 is 12 residues long. Germline CDR1 reads GTSNPN; CDR2 reads SVGIG (reference sequence). The CDR3 coding sequence is TGTGCCGCCCCCGGGACACCTTATGGCTACACCTTC. As protein: CAAPGTPYGYTF. Using reference TRBV30 and TRBJ1-2 for the parts outside the CDR3, the full variable domain is SQTIHQWPATLVQPVGSPLSLECTVEGTSNPNLYWYRQAAGRGLQLLFYSVGIGQISSEVPQNLSASRPQDRQFILSSKKLLLSDSGFYLCAAPGTPYGYTFGSGTRLTVV.

The CDR3 here is CASTDRNLLYGYTF. The CDR3 region has the DNA TGTGCCAGCACGGACAGGAACCTACTCTATGGCTACACCTTC. The chain carries TRBV2 and TRBJ1-2; 7 bases map to TRBD1. This CDR3 comprises 14 residues. The germline V gene has CDR1 SNHLY and CDR2 FYNNEI. With V trimmed by 7 bases and J by 4 bases, 9 bases remained unmatched.